Each of the 14 T cell receptor beta chains below was sequenced from the same sample in a study of T cell repertoires in cytomegalovirus infection. These TCRs' antigens remain unknown. From the reads, TCRdb called clonotypes with MiXCR, one entry per CDR3 protein. The sample carries a few hundred thousand distinct CDR3 sequences, roughly 25% recorded once. The input for sequencing was cultured PBMCs, taken from culture after CMV antigen stimulation. Receptors originate from a human donor in good health (CMV status not recorded). Some clones in this sample may be carry-over from other donors' samples.

Many counts were recorded for this clonotype. This chain uses TRBV7-2 with TRBJ2-1; 9 bases are shared with TRBD2. Germline values: CDR1 SGHTA, CDR2 FQGNSA. The junction had 7 bases not matched to a gene; V was cut back by 1 base and J by 9 bases. The CDR3 spans 15 residues. The CDR3 here is CASSLGGSGRGEQFF. Here the CDR3 DNA reads TGTGCCAGCAGCTTAGGCGGTAGCGGGAGAGGTGAGCAGTTCTTC.

This sequence joins TRBV24-1 and TRBJ1-2; D call uncertain. From germline, CDR1 is KGHDR and CDR2 SFDVKD. This CDR3 contains 13 residues. Trimming shortened V by 6 bases and J by 2 bases, and 9 bases separated the two germline ends. The CDR3 loop reads CATSSKENYGYTF. The CDR3 DNA follows: TGTGCCACCAGTTCGAAGGAAAACTATGGCTACACCTTC.

This clonotype was counted a few times. The junction departs from the called germline gene at one end, perhaps through a read error. The chain recombines TRBV4-1 with TRBJ2-5; 12 nucleotides line up with TRBD1. The CDR3 spans 16 residues. The V gene's germline CDR1 is MGHRA and CDR2 YSYEKL. CDR3 amino acids: CASSQVGQGAGETQYF. The CDR3, as DNA: TGTGCCAGCAGCCAAGTGGGACAGGGGGCGGGAGAGACCCAGTACTTC.

The sample holds many counts of this clonotype. The CDR3 coding sequence is TGTGCCAGCAGCTTAGTAGCGGGAGACACAGATACGCAGTATTTT. The encoded protein is CASSLVAGDTDTQYF. This sequence joins TRBV7-2 and TRBJ2-3, with TRBD2 matching 9 bases. J gave up 2 bases and V 1 base, and 1 base lay outside the gene matches. In germline, CDR1 is SGHTA, CDR2 FQGNSA. The CDR3 contains 15 residues.

This clonotype was recorded many times. The chain carries TRBV7-2 and TRBJ2-1; TRBD2 aligns across 9 bases. Looked up from germline, CDR1 is SGHTA and CDR2 is FQGNSA. V shed 5 bases, J shed 4 bases, and the junction held 9 bases outside the gene matches. This CDR3 is built from 16 residues. The CDR3 DNA sequence: TGTGCCAGCAGCCCCGTGGTTGCGGGGGGGTACAATGAGCAGTTCTTC. This codes for CASSPVVAGGYNEQFF.

This rearrangement joins TRBV7-2 to TRBJ2-5; D possibly corresponds to TRBD2 (6 bases). Germline CDR1 SGHTA, CDR2 FQGNSA. The CDR3 spans 18 residues. Trimming stripped 4 bases from V and 0 bases from J, with 21 bases between. CDR3 region: CASSSPISSGQYQETQYF. The CDR3 nucleotides read TGTGCCAGCAGCTCCCCGATTAGTAGCGGCCAGTACCAAGAGACCCAGTACTTC.

V usage is TRBV6-2 or TRBV6-3 and J usage is TRBJ2-7; TRBD1 aligns across 10 bases. There are 16 residues in the CDR3. After removal of 0 bases from V and 3 bases from J, the junction contained 5 bases not matched to a gene. CDR1 and CDR2 (germline): MNHEY, SVGEGT. CDR3 in DNA: TGTGCCAGCAGTTACTCGTCCGGGACAGGGGTCTACGAGCAGTACTTC. Protein product: CASSYSSGTGVYEQYF.

V usage is TRBV29-1 and J usage is TRBJ1-2, with 10 bases matching TRBD1. CDR3 length: 13 residues. The germline CDR1 and CDR2 sequences are SQVTM and ANQGSEA. The V and J ends lost 4 bases and 4 bases, in that order; junction bases with no gene match: 3. The CDR3 DNA reads TGCAGCGTTGGACAGGGGGCAGGCTATGGCTACACCTTC. Translated: CSVGQGAGYGYTF.

The chain recombines TRBV5-4 with TRBJ2-2; a possible D gene is TRBD1 (6 bases). Germline CDR1 is SGHNT and CDR2 is YYREEE (reference sequence). This CDR3 comprises 13 residues. Trimming pared 6 bases from V and 7 bases from J, leaving 13 bases between. The chain's CDR3 is CASTKAGDGELFF. CDR3 nucleotides: TGTGCCAGCACGAAGGCAGGGGACGGGGAGCTGTTTTTT.

This clonotype occurred once. This may stem from a read error, because a much larger clone lies one nucleotide away. The chain couples TRBV7-2 to TRBJ1-5; no firm D call. There are 16 residues in the CDR3. CDR1 is SGHTA, CDR2 FQGNSA, per germline. The CDR3 region has the DNA TGTGGCAGCAGCTTATACCCGTCCACCTTAGGGCAGCCCCAGCATTTT. The encoded protein is CGSSLYPSTLGQPQHF.

DNA for the CDR3: TGTGCCAGCAGCTTAAGGAGGGACACCTACGAGCAGTACGTC. Residues: CASSLRRDTYEQYV. The rearrangement joins TRBV7-9 to TRBJ2-7, with D perhaps being TRBD1 or TRBD2 (6 bases each). The CDR3 totals 14 residues. The germline CDR1 and CDR2 sequences are SEHNR and FQNEAQ (reference sequence). Trimming pared 2 bases from V and 2 bases from J, leaving 10 bases between.

The rearrangement links TRBV3-1 to TRBJ2-5; 9 bases are shared with TRBD2. This CDR3 has 15 amino acids. The V gene's germline CDR1 is LGHDT and CDR2 YNNKEL (reference sequence). V was clipped by 0 bases and J by 4 bases; unmatched bases: 3. The CDR3 bases are TGTGCCAGCAGCCAAGAGCATAGCGGGAGAGAGACCCAGTACTTC. Amino acid sequence: CASSQEHSGRETQYF.

The CDR3 region is CSAYADEQFF. The CDR3 nucleotides read TGCAGTGCTTACGCGGATGAGCAGTTCTTC. The rearrangement uses TRBV20-1 and TRBJ2-1; D gene uncertain. Germline V lookup: CDR1 DFQATT, CDR2 SNEGSKA (reference sequence). CDR3 length equals 10 residues. V dropped 5 bases and J dropped 8 bases, with 7 bases sitting between them.

V gene TRBV6-2 or TRBV6-3 combines with J gene TRBJ2-7; weak D call: TRBD1 (5 bases). The germline V gene encodes CDR1 MNHEY and CDR2 SVGEGT. V lost 0 bases and J 1 base, leaving 19 bases between the germline ends. The CDR3 loop spans 18 amino acids. CDR3 nucleotide sequence: TGTGCCAGCAGTTACTCAGGCCAGGGCGGCCTTTTGTCCTACGAGCAGTACTTC. It encodes CASSYSGQGGLLSYEQYF.